A single sample gave rise to the 19 T cell receptor beta chains below, sequenced in a study of T cells expressing NK-cell markers. Reprocessing the 5' RACE reads, TCRdb reports a single entry for every CDR3 protein and omits DNA. The listing contains 550,000 to 600,000 distinct CDR3 sequences. The sample comprised blood T cells: a sorted CD56 or NKG2C T cell subset, CD4+ or CD8+ T cells, or bulk PBMC T cells (not recorded which). The receptors derive from a man younger than 35 in good health.

The gene calls are TRBV30 and TRBJ2-5. Germline CDR1 GTSNPN, CDR2 SVGIG (reference sequence). The CDR3 length is 13 residues. The CDR3 protein is CAWSVGAGETQYF. Using reference TRBV30 and TRBJ2-5 for the parts outside the CDR3, the full variable domain is SQTIHQWPATLVQPVGSPLSLECTVEGTSNPNLYWYRQAAGRGLQLLFYSVGIGQISSEVPQNLSASRPQDRQFILSSKKLLLSDSGFYLCAWSVGAGETQYFGPGTRLLVL.

This rearrangement joins TRBV7-9 to TRBJ1-4. This CDR3 region has 15 residues. Germline values: CDR1 SEHNR, CDR2 FQNEAQ (reference sequence). The CDR3 protein is CASSFSTATNEKLFF.

The CDR3 protein is CASGQISGLNNNEQFF. This sequence joins TRBV7-8 and TRBJ2-1; TCRdb returns TRBD1, unconfirmable since there is no DNA. Germline V gene sequence: CDR1 SGHVS, CDR2 FQNEAQ. The CDR3 has 16 amino acids.

The V call is TRBV7-9, the J call TRBJ2-3. The V gene's germline CDR1 is SEHNR and CDR2 FQNEAQ (reference sequence). The CDR3 spans 15 residues. CDR3: CASSRSQGSTDTQYF.

This sequence joins TRBV12-3 or TRBV12-4 and TRBJ2-1. The length of the CDR3 is 14 residues. This CDR3 is CASSFNLAAEHQFF.

The chain couples TRBV7-9 to TRBJ2-5; TCRdb gives TRBD1 as the D gene, but with no DNA this cannot be confirmed. The CDR3 covers 15 residues. The V gene's germline CDR1 is SEHNR and CDR2 FQNEAQ (reference sequence). This CDR3 reads CASSLAGGVQETQYF.

The gene calls are TRBV20-1 and TRBJ2-7; the TCRdb call, TRBD2, lacks DNA for checking. CDR1 is DFQATT, CDR2 SNEGSKA, per germline (reference sequence). The CDR3 sequence is 12 residues long. The CDR3 loop is CSAHALTGLASF.

The chain is built from TRBV6-5 and TRBJ2-5; checking the TCRdb D call of TRBD2 is not possible without DNA. The germline CDR1 and CDR2 sequences are MNHEY and SVGAGI. CDR3 length: 15 residues. CDR3 sequence: CASSYSRLVQETQYF.

The chain carries TRBV5-6 and TRBJ1-2. This CDR3 has 14 amino acids. Germline lookup yields CDR1 SGHDT and CDR2 YYEEEE. CDR3 amino acids: CASTLEGTNYGYTF.

The V gene is TRBV5-6, the J gene TRBJ2-2; there is no DNA to check the TCRdb D call of TRBD2. The CDR3 runs 16 residues. The germline V gene encodes CDR1 SGHDT and CDR2 YYEEEE. CDR3 protein: CASSLSRRGNTGELFF.

The chain has TRBV20-1 and TRBJ1-2. The CDR3 covers 13 residues. The germline CDR1 and CDR2 sequences are DFQATT and SNEGSKA (reference sequence). The chain's CDR3 is CSARDRREENYTF.

The chain couples TRBV9 to TRBJ1-1. The CDR3 loop spans 13 amino acids. The V gene's germline CDR1 is SGDLS and CDR2 YYNGEE. The CDR3: CASSVWVNTEAFF.

The chain recombines TRBV6-1 with TRBJ1-4; TCRdb's assignment of TRBD1 cannot be checked, as there is no DNA. The CDR3 is 16 amino acids. CDR1 MNHNS and CDR2 SASEGT come from the germline V gene. CDR3 amino acids: CASSPNRGRGSEKLFF.

This rearrangement joins TRBV5-1 to TRBJ2-1; the D call of TRBD2 rests on TCRdb alone, since no DNA is present to check it. This CDR3 has 15 amino acids. Germline V gives CDR1 SGHRS, CDR2 YFSETQ. CDR3: CASSLSSGSQGEQFF. The full variable domain, with the rest looked up from reference TRBV5-1 and TRBJ2-1, is KAGVTQTPRYLIKTRGQQVTLSCSPISGHRSVSWYQQTPGQGLQFLFEYFSETQRNKGNFPGRFSGRQFSNSRSEMNVSTLELGDSALYLCASSLSSGSQGEQFFGPGTRLTVL.

The gene calls are TRBV3-1 and TRBJ2-5; as DNA is missing, the TRBD2 call by TCRdb cannot be tested. There are 18 residues in the CDR3. Germline loops: CDR1 LGHDT, CDR2 YNNKEL (reference sequence). The CDR3: CASSQQKGGTLPGGAQYF.

This chain links TRBV20-1 with TRBJ2-3; the TRBD2 assignment by TCRdb is unverifiable without DNA. The CDR3 contains 15 residues. The germline V gene has CDR1 DFQATT and CDR2 SNEGSKA (reference sequence). The CDR3 loop is CSASPSGSGADTQYF.

This chain connects TRBV11-2 to TRBJ2-3; lacking DNA, the TRBD2 call made by TCRdb goes unchecked. This CDR3 spans 18 amino acids. Per germline, CDR1 SGHAT and CDR2 FQNNGV. The CDR3 loop is CASSFGTSGRRRGDTQYF.

V usage is TRBV9 and J usage is TRBJ2-3. Germline loops: CDR1 SGDLS, CDR2 YYNGEE. The CDR3 loop spans 14 amino acids. This chain's CDR3 is CASSLLSVPDTQYF.

CDR3 loop: CASSLRQGVYNEQFF. V is TRBV7-2 and J is TRBJ2-1; TCRdb calls TRBD1, which cannot be checked without DNA. Germline CDR1 reads SGHTA; CDR2 reads FQGNSA. The CDR3 totals 15 residues. Full variable domain (outside the CDR3, taken from reference TRBV7-2 and TRBJ2-1): GAGVSQSPSNKVTEKGKDVELRCDPISGHTALYWYRQSLGQGLEFLIYFQGNSAPDKSGLPSDRFSAERTGGSVSTLTIQRTQQEDSAVYLCASSLRQGVYNEQFFGPGTRLTVL.